Listed here are 14 T cell receptor beta chains from one sample, sequenced in a study of blood T cell repertoires in COVID-19. Sequenced by immunoSEQ multiplex PCR; TCRdb stores in-frame clones only, minus some. In the table there are roughly 200,000 clones, less than 85% of which are singletons. Source material: peripheral blood. All receptors come from a woman aged 80 or over with COVID-19, enrolled during active disease.

V is TRBV10-2 and J is TRBJ1-1; 8 nucleotides line up with TRBD1. J lost 5 bases, V lost 0 bases, and 5 bases had no gene match. Germline CDR1 WSHSY, CDR2 SAAADI. The CDR3 is made up of 15 amino acids. The DNA of the CDR3 is TGCGCCAGCAGTGAGTCAGGGCAGGGGGCGACTGAAGCTTTCTTT. Translating it yields CASSESGQGATEAFF.

J is TRBJ2-1 and V is TRBV7-3; a possible D gene is TRBD2 (6 bases). CDR3 length: 13 residues. V lost 4 bases, J lost 5 bases, and 9 bases lay in between. From germline, CDR1 is SGHTA and CDR2 FQGTGA. The CDR3 spells CASSSRDHNEQFF. In DNA form, the CDR3 reads TGTGCCAGCAGCTCGCGGGACCACAATGAGCAGTTCTTC.

This sequence joins TRBV7-9 and TRBJ1-1; D gene ambiguous. In germline, CDR1 is SEHNR, CDR2 FQNEAQ (reference sequence). Trimming removed 1 base at V and 1 base at J, with 10 bases between. The CDR3 contains 15 residues. The CDR3 protein is CASSLVISGNTEAFF. In DNA form, the CDR3 reads TGTGCCAGCAGCTTAGTCATATCAGGGAACACTGAAGCTTTCTTT. Looking up the rest from reference TRBV7-9 and TRBJ1-1 gives the full variable domain: DTGVSQNPRHKITKRGQNVTFRCDPISEHNRLYWYRQTLGQGPEFLTYFQNEAQLEKSRLLSDRFSAERPKGSFSTLEIQRTEQGDSAMYLCASSLVISGNTEAFFGQGTRLTVV.

This chain links TRBV6-1 with TRBJ1-4; D perhaps matches TRBD1 (5 bases). The ends were cut back, 0 bases at V and 6 bases at J, with 11 bases in the middle. This CDR3 is 15 amino acids long. The germline V gene encodes CDR1 MNHNS and CDR2 SASEGT. CDR3 DNA: TGTGCCAGCAGTGAAGCGTTGGCGGGGGATGAAAAACTGTTTTTT. This translates into CASSEALAGDEKLFF.

The rearrangement uses TRBV28 and TRBJ1-2; 11 bases agree with TRBD1. Trimming removed 6 bases from V and 7 bases from J; junction bases left unmatched: 13. The CDR3 covers 16 residues. Germline lookup yields CDR1 MDHEN and CDR2 SYDVKM. This chain's CDR3 is CASRDPGTGGPGGYTF. CDR3 coding DNA: TGTGCCAGCAGAGATCCCGGGACAGGGGGTCCCGGTGGCTACACCTTC.

The rearrangement joins TRBV5-1 to TRBJ2-4; D remains unclear. This CDR3 spans 13 amino acids. In germline, CDR1 is SGHRS, CDR2 YFSETQ. V shed 4 bases and J shed 6 bases, with 11 bases lying between them. The CDR3 nucleotides read TGCGCCAGCAGCCCGGGTGACGGAAACATTCAGTACTTC. Its translation is CASSPGDGNIQYF. Full variable domain (outside the CDR3, taken from reference TRBV5-1 and TRBJ2-4): KAGVTQTPRYLIKTRGQQVTLSCSPISGHRSVSWYQQTPGQGLQFLFEYFSETQRNKGNFPGRFSGRQFSNSRSEMNVSTLELGDSALYLCASSPGDGNIQYFGAGTRLSVL.

The V gene is TRBV4-1, the J gene TRBJ2-2, with TRBD2 matching over 7 bases. Germline V gene lookup returns CDR1 MGHRA and CDR2 YSYEKL. This CDR3 has 15 amino acids. V shed 3 bases and J 7 bases; nucleotides not matched to a gene: 8. CDR3 in DNA: TGCGCCAGCAGCCAGGGACTAAGTGTAAGCGGGGAGCTGTTTTTT. It translates to CASSQGLSVSGELFF.

V is TRBV25-1 and J is TRBJ2-3; the match to TRBD1 covers 7 bases. Germline CDR1 MGHDK, CDR2 SYGVNS. The J segment lost 2 bases and the V segment lost 8 bases, leaving 4 bases of the junction unmatched. The CDR3 loop spans 13 amino acids. In DNA form, the CDR3 reads TGTGCCAGCCGGGACAGACCCACAGATACGCAGTATTTT. Amino acid sequence: CASRDRPTDTQYF.

V is TRBV20-1 and J is TRBJ1-2, with D uncertain. The V end was cut by 5 bases, the J end by 5 bases, with 6 bases between. Germline values: CDR1 DFQATT, CDR2 SNEGSKA (reference sequence). The CDR3 runs to 10 residues. The CDR3 loop is CSASVYGYTF. DNA of the CDR3: TGCAGTGCTTCAGTGTATGGCTACACCTTC.

The rearrangement uses TRBV4-1 and TRBJ2-5; 11 bases match TRBD2. Germline CDR1 and CDR2: MGHRA and YSYEKL. Germline trimming cut 0 bases from V and 4 bases from J; bases unmatched to any gene: 4. The CDR3 loop spans 16 amino acids. This chain's CDR3 is CASSQDPGLAAETQYF. CDR3 in DNA: TGCGCCAGCAGCCAAGATCCGGGACTAGCGGCAGAGACCCAGTACTTC.

The gene calls are TRBV18 and TRBJ1-2; 9 nucleotides match TRBD1. Germline-derived CDR1 and CDR2 are KGHSH and LQKENI. This CDR3 has 15 residues. J gave up 2 bases and V 0 bases, and 1 base lay outside the gene matches. CDR3 residues: CASSPPGQGNYGYTF. For the CDR3, the DNA is TGTGCCAGCTCACCACCGGGACAGGGAAACTATGGCTACACCTTC.

The V and J genes are TRBV28 and TRBJ1-2, with 10 bases identical to TRBD1. The CDR3 loop spans 14 amino acids. Trimming at V came to 9 bases and at J to 5 bases, leaving 9 bases not matched to a gene. The germline V gene encodes CDR1 MDHEN and CDR2 SYDVKM. CDR3 in amino acids: CASLRDRGTYGYTF. The CDR3 nucleotides are TGTGCCAGTCTCCGGGACAGGGGAACTTATGGCTACACCTTC.

J is TRBJ1-1 and V is TRBV27, with 7 bases that match TRBD1. The J segment lost 3 bases and the V segment lost 7 bases, leaving 14 bases of the junction unmatched. The germline gives CDR1 MNHEY, CDR2 SMNVEV (reference sequence). The CDR3 sequence is 16 residues long. The CDR3 spells CASIRTYGTADTEAFF. In DNA, the CDR3 is TGTGCCAGCATCCGCACATACGGGACAGCCGACACTGAAGCTTTCTTT.

As regards this clone: A junction end diverges from the germline sequence, so it may reflect a read error. The genes are TRBV7-9 and TRBJ2-1; D remains ambiguous. The CDR3 length is 14 residues. Germline V gene lookup returns CDR1 SEHNR and CDR2 FQNEAQ (reference sequence). CDR3: CASGFLSSYNEQFF. CDR3 nucleotide sequence: TGTGCCAGCGGCTTTCTGAGCTCCTACAATGAGCAGTTCTTC.